This T cell receptor (beta chain) was recovered during a study of CD8+ T cells in alopecia areata (dated by TCRdb to 2016 to 2019). About the full investigation: To study T cell clonal expansion in alopecia areata, the researchers applied high-throughput TCRbeta sequencing to both the C3H/HeJ mouse model and human patients. Scalp tissue and sorted CD4+ and CD8+ peripheral blood T cells from patchy and totalis/universalis alopecia areata patients and from healthy controls were covered by human TCRbeta sequencing. Scalp clonality was compared among normal scalp (n=4), patchy alopecia areata scalp (n=8), and alopecia totalis/universalis scalp (n=8). RNA was obtained with the PAXgene miRNA kit for fixed scalp, the miRNeasy kit for PBMCs, and the RNeasy kit for mouse skin. TCRbeta CDR3 regions were amplified by immunoSEQ multiplex PCR with 35 Vbeta forward and 13 Jbeta reverse primers. Paper-wide results and their limitations: Shared TCR sequences between patients were less evident than in mice, which may be partly attributable to HLA diversity in the patient population. Compared with normal scalp, lesional scalp had higher clonality and more expanded CD8+ clones, particularly in alopecia totalis/universalis, a pattern that suggests antigenic drive. Resident alphabeta T cells in normal human skin are also sequenced, complicating scalp TCR repertoire analysis, unlike mouse skin dominated by gammadelta T cells.

As regards this clone: Its cognate antigen has yet to be identified. No clone much larger than this one lies a single base away; base qualities are absent.

Ends trimmed: V by 4 bases, J by 3 bases; bases unmatched to a gene: 3. The CDR3 sequence holds 16 residues, the cysteine and phenylalanine included. Just the 48-base CDR3 DNA is kept, in frame starting at base 1. Via the germline V gene, CDR1 is LGHNA and CDR2 YNFKEQ. PBMCs were separated by density centrifugation and stained for CD3, CD4 and CD8, after which CD4+ and CD8+ T cells were sorted on a FACSAria. Unaffected controls provided scalp biopsies and blood samples. Library preparation used the immunoSEQ multiplex PCR assay. RNA was extracted from all samples and reverse transcribed into cDNA, which served as template for TCR sequencing. SuperScript III was used to make first-strand cDNA, primed with a 2:1 mix of oligo-dT and random hexamers. A synthetic immune receptor repertoire was used to measure amplification bias, and any remaining bias was corrected computationally. As for the original processing: Raw reads were preprocessed for error removal, and CDR3 was defined according to IMGT conventions as running from the conserved cysteine to phenylalanine. Clonality was calculated as 1 minus Shannon entropy normalized by log2 of the number of productive unique TCRs. Whether each scalp clone was CD4 or CD8 was inferred by checking scalp TCRbeta sequences against the CD4 and CD8 repertoires from sorted blood. What TCRdb holds here is the immuneACCESS table cut down to in-frame rearrangements. Part of the clones is not present; checked against another copy, under half of the missing clones reflect an unresolved V gene, and the others are unexplained. The V and J calls and clone size are taken from that table; D and trimming were inferred from the DNA. The sample data list approximately 98,000 clones, and approximately 63% of these were observed just once. The top ten constitute around a fifth of the sample.

The sequence joins TRBV4-2 to TRBJ2-2, and 12 junction bases match TRBD2. The receptor comes from a human donor in good health. The sample comprised CD8+ T cells sorted from blood. The nucleotides read TGTGCCAGCAGCCCCCGGACTAGCGGGGACACCGGGGAGCTGTTTTTT. This is translated as CASSPRTSGDTGELFF.